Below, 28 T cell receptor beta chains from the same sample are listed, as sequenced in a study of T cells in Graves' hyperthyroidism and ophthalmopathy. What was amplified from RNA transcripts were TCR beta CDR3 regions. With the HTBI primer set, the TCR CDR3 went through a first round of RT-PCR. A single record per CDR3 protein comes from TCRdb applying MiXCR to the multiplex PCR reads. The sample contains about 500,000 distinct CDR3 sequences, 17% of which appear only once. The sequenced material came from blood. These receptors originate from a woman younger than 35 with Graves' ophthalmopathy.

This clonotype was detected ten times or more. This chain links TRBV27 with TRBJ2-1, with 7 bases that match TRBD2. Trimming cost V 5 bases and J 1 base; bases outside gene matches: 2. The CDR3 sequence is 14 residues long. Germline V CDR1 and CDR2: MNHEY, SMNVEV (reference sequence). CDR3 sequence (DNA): TGTGCCAGCAGTCGCGGGGGTTCCTACAATGAGCAGTTCTTC. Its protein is CASSRGGSYNEQFF.

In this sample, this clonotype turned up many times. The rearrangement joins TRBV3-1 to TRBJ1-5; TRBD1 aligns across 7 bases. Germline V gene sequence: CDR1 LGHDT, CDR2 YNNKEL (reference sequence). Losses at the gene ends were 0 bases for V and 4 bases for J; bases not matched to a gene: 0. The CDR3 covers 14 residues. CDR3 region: CASSQEQGNQPQHF. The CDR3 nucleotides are TGTGCCAGCAGCCAAGAACAGGGGAATCAGCCCCAGCATTTT.

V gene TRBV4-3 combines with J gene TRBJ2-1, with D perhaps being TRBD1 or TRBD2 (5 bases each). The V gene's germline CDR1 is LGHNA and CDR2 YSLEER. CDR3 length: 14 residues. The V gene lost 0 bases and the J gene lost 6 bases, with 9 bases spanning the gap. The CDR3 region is CASSQDFGTNEQFF. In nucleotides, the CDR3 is TGCGCCAGCAGCCAAGACTTCGGGACCAATGAGCAGTTCTTC.

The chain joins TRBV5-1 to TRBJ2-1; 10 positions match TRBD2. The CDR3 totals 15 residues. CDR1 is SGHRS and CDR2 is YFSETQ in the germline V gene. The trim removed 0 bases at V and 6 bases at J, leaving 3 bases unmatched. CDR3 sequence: CASSLEPSGSNEQFF. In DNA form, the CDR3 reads TGCGCCAGCAGCTTGGAGCCTAGCGGGAGCAATGAGCAGTTCTTC.

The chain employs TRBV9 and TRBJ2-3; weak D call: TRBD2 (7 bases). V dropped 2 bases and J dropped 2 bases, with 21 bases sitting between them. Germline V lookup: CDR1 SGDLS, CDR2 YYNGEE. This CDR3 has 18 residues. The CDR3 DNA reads TGTGCCAGCAGCGTGAGGGGGGGGAGGGCCTCTACCACAGATACGCAGTATTTT. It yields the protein CASSVRGGRASTTDTQYF.

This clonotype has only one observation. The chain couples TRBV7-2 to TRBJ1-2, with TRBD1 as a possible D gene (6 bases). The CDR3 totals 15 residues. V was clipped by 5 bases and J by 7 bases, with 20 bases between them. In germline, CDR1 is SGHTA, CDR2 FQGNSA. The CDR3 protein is CASSLPYVGQRGYTF. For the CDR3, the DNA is TGTGCCAGCAGCCTGCCATACGTGGGACAACGTGGCTACACCTTC.

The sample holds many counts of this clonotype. As DNA, the CDR3 is TGTGCCAGCAGCTTAGGGGATGGAGTGAATCGGAACACTGAAGCTTTCTTT. The encoded protein is CASSLGDGVNRNTEAFF. The V gene is TRBV11-2, the J gene TRBJ1-1; no definite D call. The CDR3 runs to 17 residues. Trimming pared 1 base from V and 1 base from J, leaving 16 bases between. The germline V gene encodes CDR1 SGHAT and CDR2 FQNNGV.

CDR3 nucleotides: TGTGCCAGCAGCTTAGCCCCAGGGGCAACCTACGAGCAGTACTTC. Translating gives CASSLAPGATYEQYF. V is TRBV7-8 and J is TRBJ2-7; perhaps TRBD1 as D (6 bases). The CDR3 covers 15 residues. V was cut by 0 bases and J by 2 bases, with 11 bases left in between. Germline V gene sequence: CDR1 SGHVS, CDR2 FQNEAQ.

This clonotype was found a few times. CDR3 sequence (DNA): TGTGCCAGCAGCCGGGATACGGTGAATAGCAATCAGCCCCAGCATTTT. It codes for CASSRDTVNSNQPQHF. The chain links TRBV7-2 to TRBJ1-5; no clear D. Deletions cut 5 bases from V and 0 bases from J, with 14 bases between. Germline V gene lookup returns CDR1 SGHTA and CDR2 FQGNSA. CDR3 length: 16 amino acids.

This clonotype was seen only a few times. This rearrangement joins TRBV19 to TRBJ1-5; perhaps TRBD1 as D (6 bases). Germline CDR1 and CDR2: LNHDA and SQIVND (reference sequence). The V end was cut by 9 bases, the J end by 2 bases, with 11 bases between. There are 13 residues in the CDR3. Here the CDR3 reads CARHGQRNQPQHF. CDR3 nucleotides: TGTGCCAGGCATGGACAGCGCAATCAGCCCCAGCATTTT.

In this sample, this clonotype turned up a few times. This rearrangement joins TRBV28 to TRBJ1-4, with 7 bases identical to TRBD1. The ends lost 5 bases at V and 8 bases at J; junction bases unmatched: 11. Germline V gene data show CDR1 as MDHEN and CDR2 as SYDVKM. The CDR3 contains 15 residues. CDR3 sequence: CASSPRDRVREKLFF. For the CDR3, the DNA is TGTGCCAGCAGTCCCCGCGACAGGGTGAGGGAAAAACTGTTTTTT.

CDR3 amino acids: CAWTLGGGTEAFF. In DNA form, the CDR3 reads TGTGCCTGGACCCTAGGGGGGGGCACTGAAGCTTTCTTT. The V and J genes are TRBV30 and TRBJ1-1, with D possibly TRBD1 on 6 matching bases. V was shortened by 4 bases and J by 4 bases, with 13 bases between the two germline ends. Looked up from germline, CDR1 is GTSNPN and CDR2 is SVGIG (reference sequence). The CDR3 is 13 residues long.

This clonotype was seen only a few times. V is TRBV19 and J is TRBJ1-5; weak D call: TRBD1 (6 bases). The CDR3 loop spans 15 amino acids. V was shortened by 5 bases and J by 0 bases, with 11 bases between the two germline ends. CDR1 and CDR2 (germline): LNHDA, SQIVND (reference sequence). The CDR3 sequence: CASSFRRGSNQPQHF. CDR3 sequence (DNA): TGTGCCAGTAGTTTCCGCAGGGGTAGCAATCAGCCCCAGCATTTT.

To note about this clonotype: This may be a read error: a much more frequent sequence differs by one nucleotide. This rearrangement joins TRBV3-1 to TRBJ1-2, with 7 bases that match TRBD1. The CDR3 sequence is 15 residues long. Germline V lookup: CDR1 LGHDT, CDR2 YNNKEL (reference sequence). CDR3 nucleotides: TGTACCAGCAGCCAAGATACAGGACAGGAGAGGGGCTACACCTTC. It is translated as CTSSQDTGQERGYTF.

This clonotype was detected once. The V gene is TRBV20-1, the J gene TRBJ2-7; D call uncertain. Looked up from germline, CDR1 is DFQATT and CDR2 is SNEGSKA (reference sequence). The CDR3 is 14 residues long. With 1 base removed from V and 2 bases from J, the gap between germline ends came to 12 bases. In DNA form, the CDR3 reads TGCAGTGCTAGAGTTGTACAGCCCCCCTACGAGCAGTACTTC. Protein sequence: CSARVVQPPYEQYF.

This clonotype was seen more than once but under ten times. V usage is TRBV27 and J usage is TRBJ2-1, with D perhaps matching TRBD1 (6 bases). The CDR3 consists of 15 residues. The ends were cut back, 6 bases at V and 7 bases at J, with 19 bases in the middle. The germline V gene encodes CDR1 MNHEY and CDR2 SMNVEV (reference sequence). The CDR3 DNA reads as TGTGCCAGCAGACAGGGACGAGATACAAGGAATGAGCAGTTCTTC. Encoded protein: CASRQGRDTRNEQFF.

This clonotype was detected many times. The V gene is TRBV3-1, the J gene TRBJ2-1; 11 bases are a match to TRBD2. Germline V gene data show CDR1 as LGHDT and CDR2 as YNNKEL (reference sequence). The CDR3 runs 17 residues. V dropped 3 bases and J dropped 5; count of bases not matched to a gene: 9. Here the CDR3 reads CASSQSFPGLADNEQFF. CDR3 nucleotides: TGTGCCAGCAGCCAGTCATTTCCGGGACTAGCGGACAATGAGCAGTTCTTC.

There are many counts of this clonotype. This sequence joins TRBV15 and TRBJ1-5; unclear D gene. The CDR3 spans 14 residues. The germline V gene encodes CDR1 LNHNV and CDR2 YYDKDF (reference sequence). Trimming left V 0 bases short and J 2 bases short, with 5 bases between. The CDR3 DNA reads TGTGCCACCAGCAGAGATGTGGGCAATCAGCCCCAGCATTTT. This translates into CATSRDVGNQPQHF.

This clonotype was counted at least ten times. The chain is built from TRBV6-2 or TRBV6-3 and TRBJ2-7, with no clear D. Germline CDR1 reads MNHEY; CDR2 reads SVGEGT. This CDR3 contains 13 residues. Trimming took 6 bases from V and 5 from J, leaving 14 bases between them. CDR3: CASSPFEVNEQYF. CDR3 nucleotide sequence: TGTGCCAGCAGCCCTTTCGAGGTCAACGAGCAGTACTTC.

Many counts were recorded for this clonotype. In nucleotides, the CDR3 is TGTGCCAGCAGTTTAGTGGAGCACACCTACGAGCAGTACTTC. The encoded protein is CASSLVEHTYEQYF. The chain has TRBV28 and TRBJ2-7; D unclear. The germline V gene encodes CDR1 MDHEN and CDR2 SYDVKM. V lost 2 bases to trimming and J lost 2 bases, with 10 bases between them. CDR3 length equals 14 residues. The full variable domain, rest sourced from reference TRBV28 and TRBJ2-7, is DVKVTQSSRYLVKRTGEKVFLECVQDMDHENMFWYRQDPGLGLRLIYFSYDVKMKEKGDIPEGYSVSREKKERFSLILESASTNQTSMYLCASSLVEHTYEQYFGPGTRLTVT.

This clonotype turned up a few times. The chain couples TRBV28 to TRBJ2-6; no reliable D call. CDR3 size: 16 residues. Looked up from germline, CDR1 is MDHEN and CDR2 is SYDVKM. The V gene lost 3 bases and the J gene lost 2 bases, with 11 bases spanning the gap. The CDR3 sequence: CASSFLTRAGANVLTF. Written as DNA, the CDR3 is TGTGCCAGCAGTTTTCTCACCCGGGCTGGGGCCAACGTCCTGACTTTC.

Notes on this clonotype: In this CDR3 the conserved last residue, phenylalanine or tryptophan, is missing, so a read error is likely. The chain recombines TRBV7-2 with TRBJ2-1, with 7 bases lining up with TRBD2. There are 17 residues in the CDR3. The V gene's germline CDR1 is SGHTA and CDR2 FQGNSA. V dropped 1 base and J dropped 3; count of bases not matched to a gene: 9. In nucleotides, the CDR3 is TGTGCCAGCAGCTTAGGGGCGGGGAGGGGACTCTACAATGAGCAGTTCTCC. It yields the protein CASSLGAGRGLYNEQFS.

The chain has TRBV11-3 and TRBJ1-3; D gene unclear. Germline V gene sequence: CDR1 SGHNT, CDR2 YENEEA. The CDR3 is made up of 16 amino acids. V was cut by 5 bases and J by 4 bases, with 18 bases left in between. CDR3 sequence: CASSRVRPTSGNTIYF. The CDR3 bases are TGTGCCAGCAGCCGAGTCAGACCAACCTCCGGAAACACCATATATTTT.

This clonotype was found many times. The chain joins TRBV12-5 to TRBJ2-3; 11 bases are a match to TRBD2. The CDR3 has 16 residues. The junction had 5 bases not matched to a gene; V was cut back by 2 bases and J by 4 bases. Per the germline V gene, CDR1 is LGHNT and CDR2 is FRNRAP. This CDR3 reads CASGLSTSGSPDTQYF. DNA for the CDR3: TGTGCTAGTGGTTTGTCAACTAGCGGGAGCCCAGATACGCAGTATTTT.

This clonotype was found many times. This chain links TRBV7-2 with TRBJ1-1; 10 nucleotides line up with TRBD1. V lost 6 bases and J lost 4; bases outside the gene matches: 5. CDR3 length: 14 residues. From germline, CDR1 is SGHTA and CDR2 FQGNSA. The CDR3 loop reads CASSWTGGSTEAFF. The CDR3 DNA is TGTGCCAGCAGTTGGACAGGGGGAAGCACTGAAGCTTTCTTT.

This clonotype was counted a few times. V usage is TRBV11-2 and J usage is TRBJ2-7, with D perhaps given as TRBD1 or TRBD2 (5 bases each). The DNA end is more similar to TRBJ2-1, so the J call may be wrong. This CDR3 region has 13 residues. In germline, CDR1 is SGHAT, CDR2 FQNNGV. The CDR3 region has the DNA TGTGCCAGCAGCCCGGACGGGGCCTACGAGCAGTTCTTC. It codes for CASSPDGAYEQFF.

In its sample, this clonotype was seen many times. The CDR3 DNA reads as TGTGCCAGCAGTGAAGGCGGGTTTGCCGGGGGTGGGATGAACACTGAAGCTTTCTTT. Translation gives CASSEGGFAGGGMNTEAFF. The gene calls are TRBV6-1 and TRBJ1-1; maybe TRBD1 (5 bases). Trimming stripped 1 base from V and 0 bases from J, with 21 bases between. This CDR3 has 19 amino acids. CDR1 and CDR2 from the germline V gene are MNHNS and SASEGT.

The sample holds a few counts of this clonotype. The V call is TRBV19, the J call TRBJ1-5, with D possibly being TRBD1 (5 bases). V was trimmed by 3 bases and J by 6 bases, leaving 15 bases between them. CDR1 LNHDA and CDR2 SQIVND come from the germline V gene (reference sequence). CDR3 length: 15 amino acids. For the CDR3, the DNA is TGTGCCAGTAGTATTGGACCGGGACGAAGTCAGCCCCAGCATTTT. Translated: CASSIGPGRSQPQHF.